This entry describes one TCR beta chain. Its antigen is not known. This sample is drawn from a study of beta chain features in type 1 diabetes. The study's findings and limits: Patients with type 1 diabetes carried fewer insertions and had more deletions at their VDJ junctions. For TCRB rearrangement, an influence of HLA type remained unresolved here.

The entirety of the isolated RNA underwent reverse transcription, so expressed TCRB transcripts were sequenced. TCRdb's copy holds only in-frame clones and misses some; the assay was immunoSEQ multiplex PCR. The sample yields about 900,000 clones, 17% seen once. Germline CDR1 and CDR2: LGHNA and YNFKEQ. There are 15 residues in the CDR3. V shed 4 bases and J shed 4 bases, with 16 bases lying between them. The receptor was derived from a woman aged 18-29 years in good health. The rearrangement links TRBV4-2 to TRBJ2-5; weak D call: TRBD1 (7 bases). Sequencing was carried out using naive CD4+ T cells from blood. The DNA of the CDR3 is TGTGCCAGCAGCCCCCTCAGGGGGGCAGGAGAGACCCAGTACTTC. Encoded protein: CASSPLRGAGETQYF.